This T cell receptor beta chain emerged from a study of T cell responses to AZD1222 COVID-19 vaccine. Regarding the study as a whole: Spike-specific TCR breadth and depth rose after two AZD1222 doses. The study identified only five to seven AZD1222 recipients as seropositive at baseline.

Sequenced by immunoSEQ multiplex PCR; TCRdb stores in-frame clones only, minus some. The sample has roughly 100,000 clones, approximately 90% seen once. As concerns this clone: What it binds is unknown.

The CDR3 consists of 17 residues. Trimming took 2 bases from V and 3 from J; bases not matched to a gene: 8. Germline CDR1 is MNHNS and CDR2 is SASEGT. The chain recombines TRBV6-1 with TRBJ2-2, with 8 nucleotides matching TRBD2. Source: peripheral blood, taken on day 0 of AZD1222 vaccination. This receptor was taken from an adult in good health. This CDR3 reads CASSEISGTLYTGELFF. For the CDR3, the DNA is TGTGCCAGCAGTGAAATTAGCGGGACTCTTTACACCGGGGAGCTGTTTTTT.